This TCR beta chain was sequenced for a study of a mutant IDH1 vaccine in newly diagnosed glioma. Across the whole study: Most patients had received both radiotherapy and temozolomide, the prior options being radiotherapy, temozolomide, or both.

Time point defined: baseline, week 1 (first vaccination visit). The treatment is: pre-vaccination baseline after standard-of-care therapy. In germline, CDR1 is SSHAT, CDR2 FNYEAQ (reference sequence). The CDR3 has 15 amino acids. This clone was recorded once. At one end, the junction sequence differs from germline, possibly due to a read error. Sequencing was performed with immunoSEQ multiplex PCR; in TCRdb, only in-frame clones are kept and a portion is missing. The repertoire includes approximately 52,000 clones, around three quarters of them detected once, and around 1.9% sits in the top ten. The receptor was isolated from a woman between 40 and 50 years old with glioma. The V and J genes are TRBV7-7 and TRBJ2-5; D may be TRBD2 (7 bases). Sample: PBMCs, taken from a glioma patient treated with radiotherapy, temozolomide or both. In DNA, the CDR3 is TGTGCTAGCAGCTTAGTAGGGGGGAGGGAAGAGACCCAGTACTTC. Its protein is CASSLVGGREETQYF. Based on the CDR3 plus reference TRBV7-7 and TRBJ2-5, the full variable domain is GAGVSQSPRYKVTKRGQDVTLRCDPISSHATLYWYQQALGQGPEFLTYFNYEAQPDKSGLPSDRFSAERPEGSISTLTIQRTEQRDSAMYRCASSLVGGREETQYFGPGTRLLVL.